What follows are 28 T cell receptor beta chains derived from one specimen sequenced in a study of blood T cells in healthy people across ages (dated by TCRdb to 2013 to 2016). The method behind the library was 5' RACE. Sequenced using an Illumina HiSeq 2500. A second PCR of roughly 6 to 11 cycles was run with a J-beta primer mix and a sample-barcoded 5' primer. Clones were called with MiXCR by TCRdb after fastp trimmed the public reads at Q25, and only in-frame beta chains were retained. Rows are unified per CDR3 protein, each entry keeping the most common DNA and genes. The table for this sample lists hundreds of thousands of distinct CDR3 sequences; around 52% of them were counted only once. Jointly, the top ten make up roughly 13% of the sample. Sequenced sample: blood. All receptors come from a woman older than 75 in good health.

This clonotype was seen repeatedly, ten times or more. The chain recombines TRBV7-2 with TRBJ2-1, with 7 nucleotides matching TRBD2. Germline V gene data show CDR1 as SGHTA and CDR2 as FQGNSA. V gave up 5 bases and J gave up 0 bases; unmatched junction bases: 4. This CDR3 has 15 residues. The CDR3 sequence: CASSQRTSSYNEQFF. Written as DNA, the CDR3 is TGTGCCAGCAGCCAACGGACTAGCTCCTACAATGAGCAGTTCTTC.

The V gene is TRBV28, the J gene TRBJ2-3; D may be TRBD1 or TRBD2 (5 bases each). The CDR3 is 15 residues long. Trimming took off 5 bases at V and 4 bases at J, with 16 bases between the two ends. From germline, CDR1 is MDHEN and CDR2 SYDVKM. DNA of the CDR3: TGTGCCAGCAGTCCAGGGACCTATAGGGCAGATACGCAGTATTTT. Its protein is CASSPGTYRADTQYF.

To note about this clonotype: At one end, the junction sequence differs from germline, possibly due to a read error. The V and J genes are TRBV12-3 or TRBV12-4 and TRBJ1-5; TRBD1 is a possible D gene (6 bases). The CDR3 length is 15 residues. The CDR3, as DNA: TGTGCCGGCAGTTTTGTACAGGGTGTCTTTCAGCCCCAGCATTTT. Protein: CAGSFVQGVFQPQHF.

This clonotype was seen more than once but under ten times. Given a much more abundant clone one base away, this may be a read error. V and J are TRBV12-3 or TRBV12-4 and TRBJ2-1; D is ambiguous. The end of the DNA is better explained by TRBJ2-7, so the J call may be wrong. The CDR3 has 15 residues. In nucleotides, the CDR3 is TGTGCCAGCAGCCGCGCGGCAGGTTCCTACAATGAGCAGTACTTC. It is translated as CASSRAAGSYNEQYF.

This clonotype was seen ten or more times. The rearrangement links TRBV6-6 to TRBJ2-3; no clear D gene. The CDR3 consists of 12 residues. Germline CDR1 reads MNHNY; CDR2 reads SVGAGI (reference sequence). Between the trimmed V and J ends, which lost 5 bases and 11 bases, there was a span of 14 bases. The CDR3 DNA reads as TGTGCCAGCAGTCCTTCGTCCTTTAAGCAGTATTTT. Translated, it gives CASSPSSFKQYF.

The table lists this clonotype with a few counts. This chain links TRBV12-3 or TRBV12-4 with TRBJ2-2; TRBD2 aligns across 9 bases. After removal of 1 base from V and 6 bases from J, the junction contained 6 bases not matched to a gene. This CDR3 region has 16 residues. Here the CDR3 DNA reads TGTGCCAGCAGTTTAGGGGTTAGCGGGAGATCCGGGGAGCTGTTTTTT. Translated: CASSLGVSGRSGELFF.

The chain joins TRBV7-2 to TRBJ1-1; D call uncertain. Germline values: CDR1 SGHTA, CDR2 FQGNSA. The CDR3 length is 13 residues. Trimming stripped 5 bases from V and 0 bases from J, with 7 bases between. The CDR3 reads CASSQHMNTEAFF. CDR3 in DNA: TGTGCCAGCAGCCAACACATGAACACTGAAGCTTTCTTT.

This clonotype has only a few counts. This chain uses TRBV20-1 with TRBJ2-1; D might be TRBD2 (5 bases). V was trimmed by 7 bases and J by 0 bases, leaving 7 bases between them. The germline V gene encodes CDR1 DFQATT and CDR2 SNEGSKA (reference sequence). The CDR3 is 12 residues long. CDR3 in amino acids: CSVGSSYNEQFF. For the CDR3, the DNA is TGCAGTGTGGGGAGCTCCTACAATGAGCAGTTCTTC.

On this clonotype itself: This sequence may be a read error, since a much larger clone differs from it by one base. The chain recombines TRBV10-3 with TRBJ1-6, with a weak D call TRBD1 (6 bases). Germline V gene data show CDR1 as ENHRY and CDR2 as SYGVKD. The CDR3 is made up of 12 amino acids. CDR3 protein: CAITTGGSPPHF. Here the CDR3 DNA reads TGTGCCATAACGACAGGAGGCTCACCCCCCCACTTT.

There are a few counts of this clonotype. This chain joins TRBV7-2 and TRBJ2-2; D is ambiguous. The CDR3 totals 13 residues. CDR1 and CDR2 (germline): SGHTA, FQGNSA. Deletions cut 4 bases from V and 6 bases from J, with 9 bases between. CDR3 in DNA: TGTGCCAGCAGCTACTCCCTCTCCGGGGAGCTGTTTTTT. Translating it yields CASSYSLSGELFF.

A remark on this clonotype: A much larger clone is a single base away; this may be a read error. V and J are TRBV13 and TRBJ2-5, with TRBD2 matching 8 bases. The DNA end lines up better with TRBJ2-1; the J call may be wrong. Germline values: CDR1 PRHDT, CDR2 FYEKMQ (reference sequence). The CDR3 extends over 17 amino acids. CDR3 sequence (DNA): TGTGCCAGCAGCTGGGCCACTAGCGGCAACCGACAAGAGACCCAGTTCTTC. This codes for CASSWATSGNRQETQFF.

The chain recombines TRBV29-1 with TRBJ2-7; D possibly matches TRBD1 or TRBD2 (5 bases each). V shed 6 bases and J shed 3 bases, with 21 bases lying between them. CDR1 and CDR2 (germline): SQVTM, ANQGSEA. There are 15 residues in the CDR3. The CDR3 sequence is CSVKGLRGAFYEQYF. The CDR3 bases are TGCAGCGTGAAGGGCCTGAGGGGCGCTTTCTACGAGCAGTACTTC.

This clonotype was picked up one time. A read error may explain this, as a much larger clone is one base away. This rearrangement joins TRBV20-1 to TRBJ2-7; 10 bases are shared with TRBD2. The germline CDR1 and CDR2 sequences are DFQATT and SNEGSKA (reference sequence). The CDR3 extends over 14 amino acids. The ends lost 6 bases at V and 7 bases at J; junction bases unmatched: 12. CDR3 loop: CSAPLAGKYNEQYF. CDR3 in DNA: TGCAGTGCACCACTAGCGGGAAAATACAATGAGCAGTACTTC.

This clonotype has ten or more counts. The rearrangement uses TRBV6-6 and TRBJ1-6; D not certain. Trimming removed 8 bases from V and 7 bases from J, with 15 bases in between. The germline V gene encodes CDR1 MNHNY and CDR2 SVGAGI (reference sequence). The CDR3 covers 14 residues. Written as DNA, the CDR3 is TGTGCCAGCTCTTTTCTCTTAGAAAATTCACCCCTCCACTTT. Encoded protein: CASSFLLENSPLHF.

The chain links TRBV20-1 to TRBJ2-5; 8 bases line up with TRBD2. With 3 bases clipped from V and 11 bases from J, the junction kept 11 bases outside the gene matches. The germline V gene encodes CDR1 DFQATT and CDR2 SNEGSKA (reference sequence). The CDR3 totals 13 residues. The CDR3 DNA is TGCAGTGCTAGTCCCAGCGGGAGAATCGCGCAGTACTTC. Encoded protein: CSASPSGRIAQYF.

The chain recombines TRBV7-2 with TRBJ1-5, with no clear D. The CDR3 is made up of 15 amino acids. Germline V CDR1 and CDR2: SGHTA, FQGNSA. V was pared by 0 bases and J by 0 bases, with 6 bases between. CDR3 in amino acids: CASSLAKDSNQPQHF. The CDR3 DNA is TGTGCCAGCAGCTTAGCCAAGGATAGCAATCAGCCCCAGCATTTT.

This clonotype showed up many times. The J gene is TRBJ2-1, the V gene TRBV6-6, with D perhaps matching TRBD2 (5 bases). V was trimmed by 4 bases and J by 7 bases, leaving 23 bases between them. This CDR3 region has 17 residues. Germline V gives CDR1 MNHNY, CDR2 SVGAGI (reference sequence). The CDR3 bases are TGTGCCAGCAGTTGGCCGGTGGGGAGAGGATACCAAAATGAGCAGTTCTTC. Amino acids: CASSWPVGRGYQNEQFF.

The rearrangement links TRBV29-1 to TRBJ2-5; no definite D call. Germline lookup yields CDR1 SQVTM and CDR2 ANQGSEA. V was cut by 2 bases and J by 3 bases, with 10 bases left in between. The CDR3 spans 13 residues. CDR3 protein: CSVEPGREETQYF. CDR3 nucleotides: TGCAGCGTTGAACCGGGCAGAGAAGAGACCCAGTACTTC.

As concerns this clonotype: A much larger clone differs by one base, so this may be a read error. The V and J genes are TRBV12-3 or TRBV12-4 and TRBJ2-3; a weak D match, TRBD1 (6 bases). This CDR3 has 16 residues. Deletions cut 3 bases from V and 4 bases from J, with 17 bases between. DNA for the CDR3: TGTGCCAGCAGTTTCTCCTCCAGGGGAAGCGCAGATACGCAGTATTTT. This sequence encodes CASSFSSRGSADTQYF.

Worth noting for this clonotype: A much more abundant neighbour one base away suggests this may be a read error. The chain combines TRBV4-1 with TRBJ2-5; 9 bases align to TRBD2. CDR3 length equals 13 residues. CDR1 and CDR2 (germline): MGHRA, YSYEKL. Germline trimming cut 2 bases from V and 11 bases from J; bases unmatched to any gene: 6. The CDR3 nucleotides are TGCGCCAGCAGCCAAATGGGCGGGAGGGTGCAGTACTTC. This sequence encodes CASSQMGGRVQYF.

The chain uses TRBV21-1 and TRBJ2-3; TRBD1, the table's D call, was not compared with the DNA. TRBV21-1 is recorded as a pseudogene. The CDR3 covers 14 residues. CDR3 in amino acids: CASSILDSLDTQYF. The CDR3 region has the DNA TGTGCCAGCAGCATATTGGACAGTTTGGATACGCAGTATTTT.

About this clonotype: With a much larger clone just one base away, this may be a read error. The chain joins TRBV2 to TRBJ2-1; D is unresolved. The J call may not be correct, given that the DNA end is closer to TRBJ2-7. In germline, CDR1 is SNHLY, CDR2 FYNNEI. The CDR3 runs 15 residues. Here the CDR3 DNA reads TGTGCCAGCACCCCGAGAAGGTCTACATACAATGAGCAGTACTTC. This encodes CASTPRRSTYNEQYF.

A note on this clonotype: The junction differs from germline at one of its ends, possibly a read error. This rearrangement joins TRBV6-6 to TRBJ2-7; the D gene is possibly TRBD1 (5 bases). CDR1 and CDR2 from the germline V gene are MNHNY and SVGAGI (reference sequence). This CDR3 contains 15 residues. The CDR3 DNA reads TGTGCCTGCAGTTACCAACAGGATGGTTTCTACGAGCAGTACTTC. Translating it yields CACSYQQDGFYEQYF.

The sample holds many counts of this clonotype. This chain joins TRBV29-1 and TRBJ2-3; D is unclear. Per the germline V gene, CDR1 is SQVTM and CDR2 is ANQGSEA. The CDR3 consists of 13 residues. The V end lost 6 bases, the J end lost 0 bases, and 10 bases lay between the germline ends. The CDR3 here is CSVRRPSTDTQYF. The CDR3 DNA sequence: TGCAGCGTCCGGAGACCTAGCACAGATACGCAGTATTTT.

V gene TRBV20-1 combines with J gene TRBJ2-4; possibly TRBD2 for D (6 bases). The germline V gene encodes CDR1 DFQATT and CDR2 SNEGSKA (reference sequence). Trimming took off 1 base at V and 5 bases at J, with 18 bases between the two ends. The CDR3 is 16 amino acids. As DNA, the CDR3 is TGCAGTGCTAGAGTCCCACTAGCTGGGTGGGAAAACATTCAGTACTTC. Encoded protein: CSARVPLAGWENIQYF.

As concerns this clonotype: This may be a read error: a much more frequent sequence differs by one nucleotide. The CDR3 DNA reads as TGTGCCAGGGGCGAGCAGTACTTC. It codes for CARGEQYF. The V gene is TRBV2, the J gene TRBJ2-5; D gene ambiguous. The J call may be wrong; the DNA end is better matched by TRBJ2-7. The germline V gene encodes CDR1 SNHLY and CDR2 FYNNEI. This CDR3 region has 8 residues.

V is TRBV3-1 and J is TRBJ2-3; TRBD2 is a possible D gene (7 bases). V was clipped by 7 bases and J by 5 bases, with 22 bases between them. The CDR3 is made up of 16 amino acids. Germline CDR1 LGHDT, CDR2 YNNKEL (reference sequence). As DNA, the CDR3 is TGTGCCAGCACATTCCGGGGGGCCGGCGCGGAAGATACGCAGTATTTT. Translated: CASTFRGAGAEDTQYF.

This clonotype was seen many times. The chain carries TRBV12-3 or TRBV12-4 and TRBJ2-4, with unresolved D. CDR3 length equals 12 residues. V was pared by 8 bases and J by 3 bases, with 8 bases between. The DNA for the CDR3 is TGTGCCAGCCGGGTGGACAAAAACATTCAGTACTTC. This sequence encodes CASRVDKNIQYF.